This TCR beta chain was identified during a study of blood T cell repertoires in COVID-19. Looking at the study overall: COVID-19 samples, acute and convalescent, were from the United States, Italy and Spain. T cells, B-cell-depleted T cells, or PBMCs provided the cDNA or gDNA that served as material.

Germline V gives CDR1 SGHKS, CDR2 YYEKEE (reference sequence). This CDR3 has 13 amino acids. J gave up 2 bases and V 4 bases, and 3 bases lay outside the gene matches. Sequencing used immunoSEQ multiplex PCR; TCRdb keeps in-frame clones, though not all of them. This table has more than 70,000 clones, around 89% appearing once. The sequenced sample was peripheral blood. The receptor was isolated from a man aged 50 to 60 with acute or convalescent COVID-19. This chain connects TRBV5-5 to TRBJ2-7; 7 bases are a match to TRBD1. Written as DNA, the CDR3 is TGTGCCAGCAGCAACAGGGGCACCTACGAGCAGTACTTC. It is translated as CASSNRGTYEQYF. The full variable domain, in which reference TRBV5-5 and TRBJ2-7 provide the parts outside the CDR3, is DAGVTQSPTHLIKTRGQQVTLRCSPISGHKSVSWYQQVLGQGPQFIFQYYEKEERGRGNFPDRFSARQFPNYSSELNVNALLLGDSALYLCASSNRGTYEQYFGPGTRLTVT.